This T cell receptor (delta chain) was sequenced for a study of Vδ1+ human thymocytes (dated by TCRdb to the late 2010s). The study in broad terms: As a data resource, the study described the mRNA-level TRG and TRD CDR3 repertoires of highly purified Vdelta1+ thymocytes obtained from young children. The multiplex-based CDR3 amplicon strategy had previously been validated against 5'RACE-based CDR3 amplicon generation methods. What the work shows at the level of the full study, not this receptor alone: Donors did not cluster by age or sex, so the analyses were not stratified by age or sex. Although sort purity was high, approximately 21% of thymic TRD sequences were Vdelta2 (with a few Vdelta3), in contrast to the peripheral blood Vdelta1+ controls. Because unexpected Vdelta2 sequences could lead to misinterpretation of bulk repertoire data, the authors recommended using highly purified populations and single-cell validation. Donors shared many TRG clonotypes (up to about 6.9x10^3), but TRD repertoires were essentially private, with at most 116 shared. In contrast to oligoclonal peripheral blood repertoires, thymic TRG and TRD repertoires appeared to be highly polyclonal with Gaussian CDR3 length distributions.

RNA was isolated using the RNeasy mini kit, and reverse transcription was performed with Superscript III. To generate the CDR3 amplicons, a multiplex PCR was run using pooled V-gene forward primers together with a constant-region reverse primer that carried Illumina adaptor overhangs. After gel purification, the amplicons were indexed with Nextera index primers over about 8 extra PCR cycles and then purified using AMPure XP beads. Sequencing of libraries was performed on an Illumina MiSeq using paired-end 250 bp reads, dual indexing and a roughly 22% PhiX spike-in. As for the authors' bioinformatics: FastQC was used to quality check the reads, while ea-utils fastq-join merged the TRG read pairs. Sequences were annotated with IMGT/HighV-QUEST, keeping only productive sequences with unambiguous V-gene assignment; clonotypes were defined by identical CDR3 sequence. Downstream analysis used VDJtools 1.1.1, tcR 2.2.3, Treemap and vegan Shannon diversity in R 3.4.4. TCRdb called clones from the public reads with CATT, and repeated DNA sequences were later combined into one row. These V and J calls rely on TCRdb rather than the paper's analysis. This sample holds some 55,000 delta-chain clones; less than 20% were observed only once. The top ten constitute approximately 0.54% of the sample.

In regard to this clone: Its antigen is still unknown. Per-nucleotide qualities are absent, and no much larger clonotype sits a single base away.

Thymic samples were depleted of alphabeta T cells, then CD3+ TCRVdelta1+ TCRVdelta2- thymocytes were FACS-sorted. The purity of the sorted Vdelta1+ thymocytes fell between about 98% and 99.6%. Thymic specimens were obtained from about 8 paediatric patients, aged from 5 days to 15 months, who were undergoing corrective cardiac surgery. After the thymic tissue was dispersed, mononuclear cells were isolated using a Histopaque-1077 density gradient. Staining used anti-TCRVdelta1 clone TS8.2, anti-TCRVdelta2 clone B6, anti-CD3 clone HIT3a and anti-TCRalphabeta clone IP26 antibodies. Looking up the germline V gene yields CDR1 TSWWSYY and CDR2 QGS. Germline trimming: 3 bases from V, 6 bases from J; junction bases outside gene matches: 12. Including the terminal cysteine and phenylalanine, the CDR3 comprises 17 residues. The kept DNA is CDR3 alone, 51 bases in frame from the first base.

The sequence was obtained from a boy in the first two years of life who had congenital heart surgery. Recombination linked TRDV1 to TRDJ1; 11 central bases correspond to TRDD3. Sequencing input: Vdelta1+ gamma-delta thymocytes from the thymus. The cell subset or site label here, explained by the study, means: FACS-sorted CD3+ TCRalphabeta- TCRVdelta1+ TCRVdelta2- thymocytes. The nucleotide sequence reads TGTGCTCTTGGGGATTCCCTCCTGGGGGATACCAAGTATAAACTCATCTTT. Its product reads: CALGDSLLGDTKYKLIF.